Listed below are T cell receptor beta chains from one sample, sequenced in a study of blood T cell repertoires in COVID-19. Assay: immunoSEQ multiplex PCR; the TCRdb copy retains only in-frame clones and omits some. Of under 300,000 clones in the sample, around 86% were seen once. Sequencing was carried out using peripheral blood. All receptors come from a man aged 30 to 39 who had recovered from COVID-19. The CDR3 runs from the conserved cysteine through the conserved F or W. D genes are given only for firm matches.

TRBV18	.	CASSADRTEAFF
TRBV5-1	TRBD1	CASSLDRGKGGELFF
TRBV7-9	.	CASSSTENYGYTF
TRBV2	.	CATRGANYGYTF
TRBV9	TRBD2	CASSVGAGGRDTQYF
TRBV6-5	.	CASSLRGEQYF
TRBV11-3	.	CASSRGDAMNTEAFF
TRBV19	.	CASSMVRGPNQPQHF
TRBV6-6	.	CASSYRGFQNTIYF
TRBV13	.	CASTTSLGSSYEQYF
TRBV18	.	CASSPPSGFAQYF
TRBV7-3	.	CASSPSGGLGNEQFF
TRBV4-2	.	CASSQDSGDYNEQFF
TRBV7-2	TRBD2	CASSGRGGYTGELFF
TRBV5-1	.	CASSLGEVYGYTF
TRBV2	.	CASSDGSSKETQYF
TRBV5-1	.	CASSQGTGTEQETQYF
TRBV28	.	CASSLRVPGYTF
TRBV5-4	.	CASSFLGAADTQYF
TRBV7-2	.	CASSFPFGEQYF
TRBV24-1	.	CATSDFNENPKAYTF
TRBV2	TRBD1	CASGQTGGGYGYTF
TRBV5-4	TRBD2	CASSLGTSGGYNEQFF
TRBV7-6	TRBD1	CASSPGTGHGYTF
TRBV4-2	TRBD2	CASSQRRGGPLENEQFF
TRBV27	.	CASRNRPNTGELFF
TRBV19	.	CASSISASVNSPLHF
TRBV2	.	CASCGGLTTDTQYF
TRBV5-4	TRBD1	CASSFQGAGEKLFF
TRBV27	.	CARPRVSF
TRBV6-5	TRBD2	CASSGVLTDTQYF
TRBV5-1	TRBD1	CASSSGTGGRETQYF
TRBV18	.	CASSPSTGRDGYTF
TRBV27	TRBD1	CASKKGQTSGDTQYF
TRBV3-1/TRBV3-2	TRBD2	CASSHPTWGTSGAYNEQFF
TRBV2	TRBD1	CASSLQGAGTQYF
TRBV28	.	CASSLSSGTFTDTQYF
TRBV3-1/TRBV3-2	.	CASSQQLEGTQYF
TRBV7-8	.	CASSLGERFQETQYF
TRBV4-1	TRBD1	CASGIRTGYGNEQFF
TRBV11-2	.	CASSQISSSYNEQFF
TRBV6-6	.	CASRGGGSGNTIYF
TRBV12-3/TRBV12-4	.	CASSFGVNTQYF
TRBV5-4	.	CASMSGSQGRTF
TRBV19	TRBD1	CASTDRGKNIQYF
TRBV6-6	.	CASSPGTTSGPPETQYF
TRBV11-1	TRBD1	CASRAGTGGFEQFF
TRBV6-6	.	CATMRLKQETQYF
TRBV7-2	.	CASSLVGGPGGYTF
TRBV7-2	TRBD1	CASSRTGSTDTQYF
TRBV3-1/TRBV3-2	TRBD1	CASSLGQGHTGELFF
TRBV5-4	TRBD1	CASSTKRTGSGEAFF
TRBV12-5	.	CASGLAHRATYGYTF
TRBV18	TRBD2	CASSPGLADPRPGREQFF
TRBV27	TRBD2	CASSPRTSRNEQFF
TRBV12-3/TRBV12-4	.	CASSLVQDYGYTF
TRBV7-9	.	CASSPWLGTTNTEAFF